This entry describes one T cell receptor (beta chain). What it recognizes is unknown. The data are from a study of T cells in Graves' hyperthyroidism and ophthalmopathy. Study-level information: Peripheral blood was obtained at initial diagnosis, preceding any treatment. Regarding the study as a whole: Blood held most thyroid clonotypes expanded above 0.001 frequency. Ophthalmopathy was model-predicted a median around seven months pre-onset.

Absent ophthalmopathy progression within 18 months defined stable Graves' hyperthyroidism. V was shortened by 0 bases and J by 0 bases, with 16 bases between the two germline ends. This CDR3 contains 18 residues. Looked up from germline, CDR1 is MNHEY and CDR2 is SVGAGI. RNA transcripts served as the template for amplifying TCR beta CDR3 regions. The HTBI primer set drove a first-round RT-PCR of the TCR CDR3. Each CDR3 protein is one row after TCRdb ran MiXCR on the multiplex PCR reads. The sample lists just under 750,000 distinct CDR3 sequences, approximately 40% occurring once. The sequence was collected from a woman in her 40s with Graves' hyperthyroidism. Input material: blood. The chain uses TRBV6-5 and TRBJ2-3, with a possible D match to TRBD1 (6 bases). The CDR3 region has the DNA TGTGCCAGCAGTTACTCGTGGGCAGGGGATTTGAGCACAGATACGCAGTATTTT. It codes for CASSYSWAGDLSTDTQYF.